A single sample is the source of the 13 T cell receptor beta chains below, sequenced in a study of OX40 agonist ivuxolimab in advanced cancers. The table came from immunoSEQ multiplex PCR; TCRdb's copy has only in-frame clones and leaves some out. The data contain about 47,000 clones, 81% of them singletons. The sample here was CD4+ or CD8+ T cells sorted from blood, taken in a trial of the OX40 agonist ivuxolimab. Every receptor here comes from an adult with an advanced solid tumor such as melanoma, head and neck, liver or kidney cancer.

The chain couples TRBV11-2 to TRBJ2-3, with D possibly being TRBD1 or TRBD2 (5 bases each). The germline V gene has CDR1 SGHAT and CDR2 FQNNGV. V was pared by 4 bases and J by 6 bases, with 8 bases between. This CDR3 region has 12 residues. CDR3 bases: TGTGCCAGCAGCTGGTGGGGGGATACGCAGTATTTT. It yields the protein CASSWWGDTQYF.

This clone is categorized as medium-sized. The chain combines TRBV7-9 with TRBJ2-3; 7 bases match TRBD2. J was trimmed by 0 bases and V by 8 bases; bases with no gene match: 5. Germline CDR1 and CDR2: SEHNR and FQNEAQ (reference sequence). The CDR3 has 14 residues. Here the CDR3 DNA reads TGTGCCAGCGAGCGGGGAGATAGCACAGATACGCAGTATTTT. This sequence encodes CASERGDSTDTQYF.

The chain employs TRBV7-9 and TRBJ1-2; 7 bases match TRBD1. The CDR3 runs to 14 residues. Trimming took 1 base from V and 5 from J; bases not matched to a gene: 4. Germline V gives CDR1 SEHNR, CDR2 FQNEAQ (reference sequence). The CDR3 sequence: CASSLEGQPYGYTF. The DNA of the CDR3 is TGTGCCAGCAGCTTAGAGGGACAGCCTTATGGCTACACCTTC.

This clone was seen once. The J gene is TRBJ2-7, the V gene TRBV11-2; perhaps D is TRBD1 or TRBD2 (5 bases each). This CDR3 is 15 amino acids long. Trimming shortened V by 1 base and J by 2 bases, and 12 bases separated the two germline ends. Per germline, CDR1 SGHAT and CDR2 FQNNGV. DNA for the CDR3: TGTGCCAGCAGCTTAGGGGGGTGGGATACCTACGAGCAGTACTTC. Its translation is CASSLGGWDTYEQYF.

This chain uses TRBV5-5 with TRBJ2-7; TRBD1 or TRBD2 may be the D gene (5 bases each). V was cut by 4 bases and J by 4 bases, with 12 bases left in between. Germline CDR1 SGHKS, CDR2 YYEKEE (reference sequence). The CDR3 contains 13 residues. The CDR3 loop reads CASSTDTGYEQYF. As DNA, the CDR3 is TGTGCCAGCAGCACGGACACGGGATACGAGCAGTACTTC.

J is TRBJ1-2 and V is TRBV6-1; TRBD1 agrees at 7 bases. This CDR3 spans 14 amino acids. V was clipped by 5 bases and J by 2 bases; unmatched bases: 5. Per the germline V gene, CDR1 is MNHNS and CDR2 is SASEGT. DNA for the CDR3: TGTGCCAGCAGTACCCTGGACAGGAACTATGGCTACACCTTC. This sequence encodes CASSTLDRNYGYTF.

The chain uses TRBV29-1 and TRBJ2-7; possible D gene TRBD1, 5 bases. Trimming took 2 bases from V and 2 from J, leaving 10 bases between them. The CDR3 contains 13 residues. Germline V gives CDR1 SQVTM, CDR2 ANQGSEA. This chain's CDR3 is CSVESGRAYEQYF. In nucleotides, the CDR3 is TGCAGCGTTGAATCGGGCAGGGCCTACGAGCAGTACTTC.

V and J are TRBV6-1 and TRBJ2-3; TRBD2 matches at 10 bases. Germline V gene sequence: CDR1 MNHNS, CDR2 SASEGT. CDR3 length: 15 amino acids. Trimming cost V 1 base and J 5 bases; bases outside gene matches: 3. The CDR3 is CASSEVLAGRDTQYF. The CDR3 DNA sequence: TGTGCCAGCAGTGAAGTACTAGCGGGAAGAGATACGCAGTATTTT.

The CDR3 DNA is TGTGCCAGCAGTTACACCTTGAGCTCCTATAATTCACCCCTCCACTTT. Amino acid sequence: CASSYTLSSYNSPLHF. The rearrangement uses TRBV6-5 and TRBJ1-6; no firm D call. Germline CDR1 is MNHEY and CDR2 is SVGAGI. The V gene lost 2 bases and the J gene lost 0 bases, with 8 bases spanning the gap. CDR3 length equals 16 residues.

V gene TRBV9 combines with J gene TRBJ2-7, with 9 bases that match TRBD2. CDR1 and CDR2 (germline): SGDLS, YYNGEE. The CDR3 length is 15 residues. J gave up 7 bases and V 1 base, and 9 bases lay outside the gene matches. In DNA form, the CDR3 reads TGTGCCAGCAGCGTAAGCGGCGGGAGGGAACTAGAGCAGTACTTC. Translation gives CASSVSGGRELEQYF.

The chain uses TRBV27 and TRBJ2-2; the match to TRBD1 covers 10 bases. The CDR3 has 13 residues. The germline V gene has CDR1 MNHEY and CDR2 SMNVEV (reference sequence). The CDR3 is CATGQGTAGELFF. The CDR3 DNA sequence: TGTGCTACGGGACAGGGGACGGCCGGGGAGCTGTTTTTT.

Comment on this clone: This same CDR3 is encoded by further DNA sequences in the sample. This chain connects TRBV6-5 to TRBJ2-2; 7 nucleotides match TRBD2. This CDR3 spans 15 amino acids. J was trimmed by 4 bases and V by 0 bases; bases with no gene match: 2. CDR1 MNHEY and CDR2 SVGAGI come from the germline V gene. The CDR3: CASSYSGEGTGELFF. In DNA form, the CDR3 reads TGTGCCAGCAGTTACTCGGGGGAGGGCACCGGGGAGCTGTTTTTT.

This chain's CDR3 is CASSQVRDDNQPQHF. DNA for the CDR3: TGCGCCAGCAGCCAAGTAAGGGACGATAATCAGCCCCAGCATTTT. J is TRBJ1-5 and V is TRBV4-1, with a possible D match to TRBD1 (5 bases). Trimming pared 1 base from V and 4 bases from J, leaving 11 bases between. This CDR3 has 15 residues. CDR1 is MGHRA, CDR2 YSYEKL, per germline.